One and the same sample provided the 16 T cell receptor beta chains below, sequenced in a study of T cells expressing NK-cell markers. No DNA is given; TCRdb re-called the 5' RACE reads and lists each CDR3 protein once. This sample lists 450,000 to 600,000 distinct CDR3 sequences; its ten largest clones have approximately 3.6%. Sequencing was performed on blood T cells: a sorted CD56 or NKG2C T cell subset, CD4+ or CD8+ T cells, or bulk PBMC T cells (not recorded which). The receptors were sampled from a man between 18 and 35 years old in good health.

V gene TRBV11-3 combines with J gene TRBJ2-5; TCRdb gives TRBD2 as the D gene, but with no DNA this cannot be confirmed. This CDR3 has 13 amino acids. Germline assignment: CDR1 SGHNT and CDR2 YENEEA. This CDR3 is CASGRTGRETQYF.

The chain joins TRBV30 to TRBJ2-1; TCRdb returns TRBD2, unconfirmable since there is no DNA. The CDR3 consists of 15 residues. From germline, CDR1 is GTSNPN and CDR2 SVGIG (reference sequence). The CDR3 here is CAWSSLAGVVNEQFF.

CDR3 protein: CASMGGGTGTYEQYF. The chain recombines TRBV7-9 with TRBJ2-7; TCRdb returns TRBD1, unconfirmable since there is no DNA. The CDR3 sequence is 15 residues long. Germline V gene sequence: CDR1 SEHNR, CDR2 FQNEAQ (reference sequence).

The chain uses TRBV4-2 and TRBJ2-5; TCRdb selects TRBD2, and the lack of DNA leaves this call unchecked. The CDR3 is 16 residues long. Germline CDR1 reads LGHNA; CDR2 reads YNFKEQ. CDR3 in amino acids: CASSQALAGGGKTQYF.

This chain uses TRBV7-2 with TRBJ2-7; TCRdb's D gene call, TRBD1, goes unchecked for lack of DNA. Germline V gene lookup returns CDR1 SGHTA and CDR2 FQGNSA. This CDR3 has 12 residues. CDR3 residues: CASSTGLSEQYF. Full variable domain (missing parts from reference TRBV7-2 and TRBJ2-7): GAGVSQSPSNKVTEKGKDVELRCDPISGHTALYWYRQSLGQGLEFLIYFQGNSAPDKSGLPSDRFSAERTGGSVSTLTIQRTQQEDSAVYLCASSTGLSEQYFGPGTRLTVT.

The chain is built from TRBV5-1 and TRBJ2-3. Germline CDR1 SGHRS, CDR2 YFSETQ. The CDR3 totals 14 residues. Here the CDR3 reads CASSWQGFTDTQYF.

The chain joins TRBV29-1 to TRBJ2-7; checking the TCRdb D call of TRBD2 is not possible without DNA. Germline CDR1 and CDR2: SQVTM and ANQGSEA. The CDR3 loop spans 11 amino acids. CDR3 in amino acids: CSVSTSFEQYF.

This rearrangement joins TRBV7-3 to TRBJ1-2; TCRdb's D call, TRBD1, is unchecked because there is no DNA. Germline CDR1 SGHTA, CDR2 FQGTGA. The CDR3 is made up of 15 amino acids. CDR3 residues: CASSPSTGGMRGYTF.

CDR3 loop: CASLRDSYNEQFF. The V gene is TRBV2, the J gene TRBJ2-1; with no DNA, the TCRdb D assignment of TRBD1 cannot be verified. CDR1 SNHLY and CDR2 FYNNEI come from the germline V gene. The CDR3 is 13 residues long.

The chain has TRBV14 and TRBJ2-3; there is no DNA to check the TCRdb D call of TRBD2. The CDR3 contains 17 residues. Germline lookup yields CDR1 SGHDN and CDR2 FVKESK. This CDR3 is CASSHLLAGARTDTQYF.

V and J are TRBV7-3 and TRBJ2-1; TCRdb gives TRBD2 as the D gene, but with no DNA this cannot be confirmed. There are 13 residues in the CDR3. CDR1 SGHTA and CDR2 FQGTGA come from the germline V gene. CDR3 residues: CASSPVSGSPQFF.

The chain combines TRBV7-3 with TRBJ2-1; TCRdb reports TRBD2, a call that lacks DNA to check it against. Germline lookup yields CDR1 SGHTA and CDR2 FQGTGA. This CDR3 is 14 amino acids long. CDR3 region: CASSPSSGNNEQFF.

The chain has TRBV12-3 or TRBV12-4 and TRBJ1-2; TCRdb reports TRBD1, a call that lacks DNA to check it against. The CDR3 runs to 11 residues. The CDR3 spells CASTRDYGYTF.

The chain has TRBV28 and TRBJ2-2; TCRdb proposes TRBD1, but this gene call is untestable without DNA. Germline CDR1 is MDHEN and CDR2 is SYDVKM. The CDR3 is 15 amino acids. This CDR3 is CASSEPGTRPGELFF.

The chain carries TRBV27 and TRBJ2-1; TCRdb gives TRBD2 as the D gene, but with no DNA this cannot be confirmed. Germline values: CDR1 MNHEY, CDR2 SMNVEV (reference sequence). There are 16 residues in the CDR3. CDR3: CASSSSSGSSYNEQFF.

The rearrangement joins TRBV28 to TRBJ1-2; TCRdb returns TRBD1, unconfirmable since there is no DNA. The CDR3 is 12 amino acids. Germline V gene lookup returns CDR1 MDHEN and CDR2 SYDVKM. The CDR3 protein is CASSDRRYGYTF.